This T cell receptor (beta chain) stems from a study of brain T cells in children with intractable seizures. Study observations and caveats: Viral specificity was inferred only from CDR3 similarity; HCMV serostatus was unknown. Pre-surgery blood may have been undersampled, hiding some clones.

TCRdb's table, derived via immunoSEQ multiplex PCR, lists solely in-frame clones and lacks some. The table has hundreds of thousands of clones, over 90% seen once. Concerning this clone itself: As yet, its antigen is unknown.

From germline, CDR1 is MNHEY and CDR2 SVGAGI. The CDR3 runs to 14 residues. Germline trimming cut 3 bases from V and 12 bases from J; bases unmatched to any gene: 9. The time point is: blood from clinic visit 5 months post-surgery; TSC patient then seizure free. Surgery cases with the highest brain T cell transcript signatures were chosen for sequencing. At least one anti-epileptic drug was given before surgery. This rearrangement joins TRBV6-5 to TRBJ2-1; 9 bases fit TRBD2. The material was peripheral blood, obtained less than 6 months after surgery. The clonotype originates from a boy under two years old with tuberous sclerosis and intractable seizures. This CDR3 reads CASSYNSREGGQFF. The CDR3 DNA is TGTGCCAGCAGTTATAATTCGCGGGAGGGCGGGCAGTTCTTC.